This T cell receptor (beta chain) emerged from a study of human thymus T cells. Overall study results and limits: It looked as if thymic and blood repertoires used V and J genes in a biased way.

CDR1 MGHRA and CDR2 YSYEKL come from the germline V gene. Trimming removed 4 bases from V and 2 bases from J, with 9 bases in between. The CDR3 loop spans 13 amino acids. Sequencing used immunoSEQ multiplex PCR; TCRdb keeps in-frame clones, though not all of them. The repertoire includes approximately 49,000 clones, more than 85% of them detected once, and under 0.2% sits in the top ten. All available leukocytes, rather than a set cell count, yielded the blood DNA. This clone was observed a handful of times. What it recognizes is unknown. This chain joins TRBV4-1 and TRBJ2-7, with no clear D. This receptor was identified in a girl under three years old with a congenital heart defect but otherwise immunologically healthy. Sample: blood. The chain's CDR3 is CASSPSIPYEQYF. The CDR3 DNA reads TGCGCCAGCAGCCCCTCCATCCCCTACGAGCAGTACTTC.